This T cell receptor (beta chain) was recorded in a study of blood T cell repertoires in COVID-19. Background on the study: Acute and convalescent COVID-19 specimens originated in the United States, Italy and Spain. Sources were T cells, B-cell-depleted T cells, or PBMCs; the material itself was cDNA or gDNA.

As handled by the study authors: Researchers report that nucleated cell counts were estimated from reference gene primer amplification. TCRdb's copy holds only in-frame clones and misses some; the assay was immunoSEQ multiplex PCR. V and J calls and clone size are as listed in that table; D and trimming were resolved from the DNA. The sample yields approximately 80,000 clones, around 84% seen once. The CDR3 has 13 residues. Unmatched junction bases numbered 5, after V lost 6 bases and J lost 8 bases. Germline V gene lookup returns CDR1 MRHNA and CDR2 SNTAGT. This chain links TRBV6-4 with TRBJ2-1; 9 positions agree with TRBD2. The material sequenced was peripheral blood. The receptor's source is a man aged 35 to 55 with acute or convalescent COVID-19. The CDR3 sequence is CASSLSGSYEQFF. The DNA for the CDR3 is TGTGCCAGCAGCCTTAGCGGGAGTTATGAGCAGTTCTTC.